This paragraph covers one T cell receptor (beta chain) sequence. The antigen is undetermined. Possible read error: a much larger clone is one base away. The CDR3 has 13 residues. Germline V CDR1 and CDR2: MNHNS, SASEGT. For the second PCR, which ran for about 7 to 11 cycles, a sample-barcoded 5' primer and a J-beta primer mix were used. Every single cDNA molecule received a tag from a template-switch adaptor with 12 random nucleotides. Each CDR3 protein is one row after TCRdb ran MiXCR on the 5' RACE reads. The top ten hold 15% to 20% of the sample, which has some 790,000 distinct CDR3 sequences, 25% to 30% seen once. The sample originates from a study of blood T cells in healthy people across ages. Overall study findings and caveats: There was a strong correlation between TCR beta diversity and naive T cell percentage.

V and J are TRBV6-1 and TRBJ2-5, with D uncertain. The J call may be incorrect, as the DNA end agrees better with TRBJ2-4. The TCR comes from a woman aged 80 or over in good health. Sequencing was done on a sample of blood. CDR3 nucleotides: TGTGGGGCCAGGTCCCTCGTCAAAAACATTCAGTACTTC. It encodes CGARSLVKNIQYF.